This TCR beta chain was sequenced for a study of blood T cell repertoires in COVID-19. Study as a whole: From the United States, Italy and Spain came samples of acute and convalescent COVID-19. Sources were T cells, B-cell-depleted T cells, or PBMCs; the material itself was cDNA or gDNA.

Germline loops: CDR1 SGHRS, CDR2 YFSETQ. CDR3 length: 17 residues. The V segment lost 7 bases and the J segment 0 bases; nucleotides outside the gene matches: 9. In the source study's methods: Quantification of nucleated cells was approximated via reference gene primer amplification. Repertoires were generated with immunoSEQ multiplex PCR, while TCRdb's copy carries only in-frame clones and drops some. V and J calls and clone size are copied from that table; D and trimming were computed from the DNA. The data hold more than 95,000 clones, with about 90% observed a single time. The sample was peripheral blood. This TCR was sampled from a human donor in a cohort sampled during active COVID-19. V usage is TRBV5-1 and J usage is TRBJ2-6, with 8 bases identical to TRBD1. The CDR3 here is CASGGGQGSSGANVLTF. DNA of the CDR3: TGCGCCAGCGGAGGCGGACAGGGTAGCTCTGGGGCCAACGTCCTGACTTTC.